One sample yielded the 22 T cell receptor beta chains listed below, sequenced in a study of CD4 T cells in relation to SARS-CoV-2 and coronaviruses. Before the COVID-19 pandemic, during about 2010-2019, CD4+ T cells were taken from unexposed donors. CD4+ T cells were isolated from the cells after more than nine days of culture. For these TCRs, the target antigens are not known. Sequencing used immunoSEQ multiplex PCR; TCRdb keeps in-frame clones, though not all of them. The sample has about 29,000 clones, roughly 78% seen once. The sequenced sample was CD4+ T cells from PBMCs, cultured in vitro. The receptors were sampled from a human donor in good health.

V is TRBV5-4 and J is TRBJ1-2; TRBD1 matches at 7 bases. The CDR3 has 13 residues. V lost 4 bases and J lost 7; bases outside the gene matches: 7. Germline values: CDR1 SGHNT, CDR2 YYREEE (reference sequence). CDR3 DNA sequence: TGTGCCAGCAGCGGCGACAGGGTTCGTGGCTACACCTTC. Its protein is CASSGDRVRGYTF.

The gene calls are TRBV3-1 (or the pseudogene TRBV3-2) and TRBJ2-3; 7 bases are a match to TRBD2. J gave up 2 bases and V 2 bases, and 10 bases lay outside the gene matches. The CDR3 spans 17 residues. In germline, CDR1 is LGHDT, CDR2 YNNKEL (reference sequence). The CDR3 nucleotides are TGTGCCAGCAGCCAAAACGGCCGACTAGCCCACACAGATACGCAGTATTTT. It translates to CASSQNGRLAHTDTQYF.

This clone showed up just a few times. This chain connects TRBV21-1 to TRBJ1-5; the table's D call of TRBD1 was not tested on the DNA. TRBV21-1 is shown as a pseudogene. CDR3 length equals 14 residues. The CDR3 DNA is TGTGCCAGCATCCGGGACAGGGGAAGTCAGCCCCAGCATTTT. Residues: CASIRDRGSQPQHF.

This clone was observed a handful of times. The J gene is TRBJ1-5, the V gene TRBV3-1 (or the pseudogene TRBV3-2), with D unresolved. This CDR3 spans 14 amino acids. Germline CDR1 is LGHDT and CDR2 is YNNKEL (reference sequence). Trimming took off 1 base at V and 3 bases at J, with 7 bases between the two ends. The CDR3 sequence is CASSQGTFNQPQHF. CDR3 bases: TGTGCCAGCAGCCAAGGGACCTTCAATCAGCCCCAGCATTTT.

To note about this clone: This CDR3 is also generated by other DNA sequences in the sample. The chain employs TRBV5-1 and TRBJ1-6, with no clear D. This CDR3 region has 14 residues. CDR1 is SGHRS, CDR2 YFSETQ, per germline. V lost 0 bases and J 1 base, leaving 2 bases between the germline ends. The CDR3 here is CASSLGSYNSPLHF. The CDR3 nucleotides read TGCGCCAGCAGCTTGGGGTCCTATAATTCACCCCTCCACTTT.

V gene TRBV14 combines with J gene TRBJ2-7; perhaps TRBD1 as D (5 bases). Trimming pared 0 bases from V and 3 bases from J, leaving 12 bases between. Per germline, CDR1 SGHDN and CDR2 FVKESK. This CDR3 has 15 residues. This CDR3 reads CASSQDRARFYEQYF. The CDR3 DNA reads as TGTGCCAGCAGCCAAGACAGGGCGCGATTCTACGAGCAGTACTTC.

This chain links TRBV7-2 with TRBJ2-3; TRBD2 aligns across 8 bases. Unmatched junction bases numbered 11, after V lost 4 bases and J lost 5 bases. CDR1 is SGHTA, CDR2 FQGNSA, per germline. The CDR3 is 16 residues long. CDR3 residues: CASSSRGGGPRDTQYF. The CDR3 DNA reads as TGTGCCAGCAGCTCACGGGGCGGGGGGCCCCGAGATACGCAGTATTTT.

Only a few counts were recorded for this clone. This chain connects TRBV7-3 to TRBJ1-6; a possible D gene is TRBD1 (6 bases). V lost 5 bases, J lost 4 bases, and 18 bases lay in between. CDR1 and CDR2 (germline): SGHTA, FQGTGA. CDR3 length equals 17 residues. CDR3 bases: TGTGCCAGCAGCGCCCTCGGGAGGGGGGCTTATAATTCACCCCTCCACTTT. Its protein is CASSALGRGAYNSPLHF.

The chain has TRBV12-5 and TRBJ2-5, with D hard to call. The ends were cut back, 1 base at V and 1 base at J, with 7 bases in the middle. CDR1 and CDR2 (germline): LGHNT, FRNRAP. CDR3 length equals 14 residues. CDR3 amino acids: CASGLGLIQETQYF. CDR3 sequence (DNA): TGTGCTAGTGGTTTGGGGCTGATCCAAGAGACCCAGTACTTC.

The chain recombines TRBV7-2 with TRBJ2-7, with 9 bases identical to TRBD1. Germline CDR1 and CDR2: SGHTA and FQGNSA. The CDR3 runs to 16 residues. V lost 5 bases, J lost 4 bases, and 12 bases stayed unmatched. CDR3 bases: TGTGCCAGCAGCCCCTGGGGACAGGGCGGGATTTACGAGCAGTACTTC. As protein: CASSPWGQGGIYEQYF.

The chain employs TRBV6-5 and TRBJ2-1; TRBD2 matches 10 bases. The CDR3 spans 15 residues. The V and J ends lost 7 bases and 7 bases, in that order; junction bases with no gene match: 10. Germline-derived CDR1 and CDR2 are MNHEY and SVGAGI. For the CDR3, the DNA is TGTGCCAGCACCCGGCGGCCTAGCGGGAGTAATGAGCAGTTCTTC. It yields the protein CASTRRPSGSNEQFF.

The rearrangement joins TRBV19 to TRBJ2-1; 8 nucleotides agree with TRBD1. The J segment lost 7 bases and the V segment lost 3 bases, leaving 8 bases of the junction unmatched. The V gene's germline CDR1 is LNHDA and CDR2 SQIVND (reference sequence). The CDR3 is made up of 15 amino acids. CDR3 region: CASSIRTGTTNEQFF. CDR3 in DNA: TGTGCCAGTAGTATCCGGACAGGGACGACTAATGAGCAGTTCTTC.

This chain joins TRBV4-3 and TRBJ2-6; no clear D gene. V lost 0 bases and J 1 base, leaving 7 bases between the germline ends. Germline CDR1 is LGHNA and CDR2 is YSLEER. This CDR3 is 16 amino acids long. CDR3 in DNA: TGCGCCAGCAGCCAAGATCTAGGGTCTGGGGCCAACGTCCTGACTTTC. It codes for CASSQDLGSGANVLTF.

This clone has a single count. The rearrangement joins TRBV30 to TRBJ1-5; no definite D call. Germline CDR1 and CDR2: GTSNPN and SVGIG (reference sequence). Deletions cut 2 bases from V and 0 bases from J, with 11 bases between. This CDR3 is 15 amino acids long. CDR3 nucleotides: TGTGCCTGGAGTCTCACGACCGGTAGCAATCAGCCCCAGCATTTT. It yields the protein CAWSLTTGSNQPQHF.

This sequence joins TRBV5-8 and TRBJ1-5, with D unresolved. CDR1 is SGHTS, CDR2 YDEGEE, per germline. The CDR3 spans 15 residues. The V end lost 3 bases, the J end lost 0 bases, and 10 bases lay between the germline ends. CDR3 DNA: TGTGCCAGCAGCTCCGAGACACATAGCAATCAGCCCCAGCATTTT. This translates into CASSSETHSNQPQHF.

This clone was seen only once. The CDR3 protein is CASSQGSARANTEAFF. In DNA form, the CDR3 reads TGCGCCAGCAGCCAAGGCTCTGCGAGGGCGAACACTGAAGCTTTCTTT. The chain employs TRBV4-1 and TRBJ1-1; D unresolved. V was trimmed by 1 base and J by 1 base, leaving 13 bases between them. The CDR3 is made up of 16 amino acids. The germline CDR1 and CDR2 sequences are MGHRA and YSYEKL.

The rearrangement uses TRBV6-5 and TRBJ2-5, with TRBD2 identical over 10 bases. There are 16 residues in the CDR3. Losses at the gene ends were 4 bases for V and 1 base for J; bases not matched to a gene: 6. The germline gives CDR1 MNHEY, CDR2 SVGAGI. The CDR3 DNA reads TGTGCCAGCAGTTCTCAAAGCGGGAGGGCCCAAGAGACCCAGTACTTC. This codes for CASSSQSGRAQETQYF.

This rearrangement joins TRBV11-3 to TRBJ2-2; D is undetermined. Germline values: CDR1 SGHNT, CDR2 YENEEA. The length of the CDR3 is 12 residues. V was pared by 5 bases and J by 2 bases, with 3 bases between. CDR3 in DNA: TGTGCCAGCAGCGCCAACACCGGGGAGCTGTTTTTT. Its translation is CASSANTGELFF.

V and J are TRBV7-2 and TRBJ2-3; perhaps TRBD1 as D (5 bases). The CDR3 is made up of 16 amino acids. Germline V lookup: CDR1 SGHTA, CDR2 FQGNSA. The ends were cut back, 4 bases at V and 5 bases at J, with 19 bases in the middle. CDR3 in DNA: TGTGCCAGCAGCTCTCTCACGACGCAGACAGAAGATACGCAGTATTTT. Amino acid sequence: CASSSLTTQTEDTQYF. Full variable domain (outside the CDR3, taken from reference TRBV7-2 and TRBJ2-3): GAGVSQSPSNKVTEKGKDVELRCDPISGHTALYWYRQSLGQGLEFLIYFQGNSAPDKSGLPSDRFSAERTGGSVSTLTIQRTQQEDSAVYLCASSSLTTQTEDTQYFGPGTRLTVL.

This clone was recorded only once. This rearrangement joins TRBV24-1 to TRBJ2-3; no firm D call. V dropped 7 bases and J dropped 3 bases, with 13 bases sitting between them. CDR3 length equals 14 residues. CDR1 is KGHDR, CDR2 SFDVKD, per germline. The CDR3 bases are TGTGCCACCAGCGCAAGGTTCGGAACAGATACGCAGTATTTT. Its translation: CATSARFGTDTQYF.

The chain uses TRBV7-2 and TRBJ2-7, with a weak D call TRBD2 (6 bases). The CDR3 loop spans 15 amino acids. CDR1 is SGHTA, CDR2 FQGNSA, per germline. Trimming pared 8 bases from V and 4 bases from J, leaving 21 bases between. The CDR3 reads CASSLQEGFTYEQYF. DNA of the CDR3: TGTGCCAGCTCCCTGCAGGAGGGCTTTACTTACGAGCAGTACTTC.

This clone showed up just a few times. CDR3 sequence (DNA): TGTGCCAGCAGTTACTCAAGCGGGGCTGAGAACACTGAAGCTTTCTTT. Its protein product is CASSYSSGAENTEAFF. The chain joins TRBV6-5 to TRBJ1-1, with D possibly matching TRBD1 (5 bases). Per the germline V gene, CDR1 is MNHEY and CDR2 is SVGAGI. The germline V and J ends were trimmed by 0 bases and 1 base, with 12 bases remaining between them. CDR3 length: 16 residues.